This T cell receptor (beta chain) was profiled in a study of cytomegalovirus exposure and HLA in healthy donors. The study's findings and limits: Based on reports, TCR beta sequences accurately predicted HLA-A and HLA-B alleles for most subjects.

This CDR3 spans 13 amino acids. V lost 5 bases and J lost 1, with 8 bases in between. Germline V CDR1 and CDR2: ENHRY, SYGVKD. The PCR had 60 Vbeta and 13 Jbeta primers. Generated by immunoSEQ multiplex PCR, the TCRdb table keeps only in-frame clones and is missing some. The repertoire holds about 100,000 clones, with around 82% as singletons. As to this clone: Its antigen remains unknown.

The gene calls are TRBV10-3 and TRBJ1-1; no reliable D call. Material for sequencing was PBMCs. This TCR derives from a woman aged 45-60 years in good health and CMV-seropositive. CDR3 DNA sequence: TGTGCCATCAGTATCCGGGAGAACACTGAAGCTTTCTTT. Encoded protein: CAISIRENTEAFF.